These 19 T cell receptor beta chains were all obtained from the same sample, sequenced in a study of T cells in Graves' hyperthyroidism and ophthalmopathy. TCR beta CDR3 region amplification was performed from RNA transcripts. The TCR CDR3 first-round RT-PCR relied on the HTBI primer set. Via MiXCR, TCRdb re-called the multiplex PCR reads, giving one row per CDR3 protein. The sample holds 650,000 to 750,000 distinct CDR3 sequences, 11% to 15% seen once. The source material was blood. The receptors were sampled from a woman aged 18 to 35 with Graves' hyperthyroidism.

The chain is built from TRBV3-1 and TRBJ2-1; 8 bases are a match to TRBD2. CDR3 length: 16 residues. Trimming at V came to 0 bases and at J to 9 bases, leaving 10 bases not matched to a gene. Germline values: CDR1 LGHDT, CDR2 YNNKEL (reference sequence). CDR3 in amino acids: CASSQEPGTRATEQFF. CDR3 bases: TGTGCCAGCAGCCAAGAGCCCGGGACTAGGGCGACTGAGCAGTTCTTC.

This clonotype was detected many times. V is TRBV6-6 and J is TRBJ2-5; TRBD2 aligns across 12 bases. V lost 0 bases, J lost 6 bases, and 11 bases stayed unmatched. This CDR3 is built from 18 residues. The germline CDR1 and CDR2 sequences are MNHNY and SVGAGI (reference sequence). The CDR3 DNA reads TGTGCCAGCAGTTACTCTGCGGTCGCTAGCGGGAGGGTAAAGACCCAGTACTTC. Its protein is CASSYSAVASGRVKTQYF.

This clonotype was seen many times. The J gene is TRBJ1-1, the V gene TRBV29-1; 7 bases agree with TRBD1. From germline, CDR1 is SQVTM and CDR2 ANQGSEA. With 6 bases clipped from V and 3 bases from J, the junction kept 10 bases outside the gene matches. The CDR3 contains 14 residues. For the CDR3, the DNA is TGCAGCGTCAACAGCTACAGGGGAGACACTGAAGCTTTCTTT. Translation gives CSVNSYRGDTEAFF.

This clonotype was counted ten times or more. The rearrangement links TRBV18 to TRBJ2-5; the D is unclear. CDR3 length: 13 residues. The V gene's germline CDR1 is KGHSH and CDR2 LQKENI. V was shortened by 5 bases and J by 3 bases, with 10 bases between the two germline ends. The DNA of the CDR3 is TGTGCCAGCTCATACCTCCAAGAAGAGACCCAGTACTTC. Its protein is CASSYLQEETQYF.

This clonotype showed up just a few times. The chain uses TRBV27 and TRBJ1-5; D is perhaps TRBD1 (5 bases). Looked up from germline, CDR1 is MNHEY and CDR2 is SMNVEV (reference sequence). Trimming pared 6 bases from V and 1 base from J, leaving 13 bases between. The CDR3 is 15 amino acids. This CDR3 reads CASSYAGASNQPQHF. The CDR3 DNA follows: TGTGCCAGCAGCTACGCCGGGGCGAGCAATCAGCCCCAGCATTTT.

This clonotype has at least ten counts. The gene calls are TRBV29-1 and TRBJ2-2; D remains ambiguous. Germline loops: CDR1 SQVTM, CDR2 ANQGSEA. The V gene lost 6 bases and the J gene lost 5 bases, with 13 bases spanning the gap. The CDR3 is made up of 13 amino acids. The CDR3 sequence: CSVIPGNTGELFF. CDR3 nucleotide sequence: TGCAGCGTCATCCCCGGAAATACCGGGGAGCTGTTTTTT.

The DNA of the CDR3 is TGTGCCTGGAATCAGGGCGGGAACACTGAAGCTTTCTTT. It encodes CAWNQGGNTEAFF. V gene TRBV30 combines with J gene TRBJ1-1; a possible D gene is TRBD1 (5 bases). The CDR3 spans 13 residues. Trimming pared 4 bases from V and 1 base from J, leaving 10 bases between. From germline, CDR1 is GTSNPN and CDR2 SVGIG (reference sequence).

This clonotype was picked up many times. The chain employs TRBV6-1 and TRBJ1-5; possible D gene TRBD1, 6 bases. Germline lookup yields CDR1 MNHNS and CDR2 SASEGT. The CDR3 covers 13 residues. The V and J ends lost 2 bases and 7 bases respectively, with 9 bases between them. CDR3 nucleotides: TGTGCCAGCAGTGAAAGGGGGAGACAGCCCCAGCATTTT. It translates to CASSERGRQPQHF.

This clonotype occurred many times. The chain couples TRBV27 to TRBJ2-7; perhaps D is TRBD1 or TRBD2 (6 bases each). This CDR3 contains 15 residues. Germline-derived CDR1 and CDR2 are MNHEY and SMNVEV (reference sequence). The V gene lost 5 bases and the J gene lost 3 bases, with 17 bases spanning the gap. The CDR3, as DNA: TGTGCCAGCAGTATGCAAGGGGGGCAAATCTACGAGCAGTACTTC. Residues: CASSMQGGQIYEQYF.

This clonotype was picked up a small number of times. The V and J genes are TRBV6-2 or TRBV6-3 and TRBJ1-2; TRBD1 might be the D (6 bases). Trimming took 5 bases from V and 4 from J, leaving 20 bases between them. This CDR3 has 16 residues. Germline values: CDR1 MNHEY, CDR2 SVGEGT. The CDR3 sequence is CASSPSPWTDSYGYTF. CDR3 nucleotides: TGTGCCAGCAGTCCCTCCCCGTGGACAGATTCCTATGGCTACACCTTC.

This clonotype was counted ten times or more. The CDR3 bases are TGTGCCAGCAGACTAGCGGGAGGCTATGAGCAGTTCTTC. Translation: CASRLAGGYEQFF. The rearrangement links TRBV6-1 to TRBJ2-1, with 12 bases matching TRBD2. The germline V gene has CDR1 MNHNS and CDR2 SASEGT. The CDR3 spans 13 residues. The V gene end was trimmed by 6 bases and the J gene end by 8 bases; junction bases not matched to a gene: 2.

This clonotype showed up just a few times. The DNA of the CDR3 is TGTGCCTGGACGACAGAGAGTAATTCACCCCTCCACTTT. This codes for CAWTTESNSPLHF. This sequence joins TRBV30 and TRBJ1-6, with TRBD1 as a possible D gene (5 bases). The V end lost 4 bases, the J end lost 6 bases, and 10 bases lay between the germline ends. From germline, CDR1 is GTSNPN and CDR2 SVGIG (reference sequence). CDR3 length: 13 residues. The full variable domain, its missing parts supplied by reference TRBV30 and TRBJ1-6, is SQTIHQWPATLVQPVGSPLSLECTVEGTSNPNLYWYRQAAGRGLQLLFYSVGIGQISSEVPQNLSASRPQDRQFILSSKKLLLSDSGFYLCAWTTESNSPLHFGNGTRLTVT.

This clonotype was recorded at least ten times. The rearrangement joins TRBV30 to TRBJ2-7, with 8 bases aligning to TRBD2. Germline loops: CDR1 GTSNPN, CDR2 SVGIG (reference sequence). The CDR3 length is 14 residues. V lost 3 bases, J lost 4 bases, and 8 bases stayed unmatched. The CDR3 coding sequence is TGTGCCTGGAGGCCAGCCGGGAGGGATTACGAGCAGTACTTC. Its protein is CAWRPAGRDYEQYF. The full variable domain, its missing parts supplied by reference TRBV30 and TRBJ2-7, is SQTIHQWPATLVQPVGSPLSLECTVEGTSNPNLYWYRQAAGRGLQLLFYSVGIGQISSEVPQNLSASRPQDRQFILSSKKLLLSDSGFYLCAWRPAGRDYEQYFGPGTRLTVT.

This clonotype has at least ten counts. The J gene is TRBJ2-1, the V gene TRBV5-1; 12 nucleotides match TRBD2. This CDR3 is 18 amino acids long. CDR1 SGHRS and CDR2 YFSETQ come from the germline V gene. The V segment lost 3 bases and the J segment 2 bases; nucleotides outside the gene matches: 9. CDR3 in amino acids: CASSSTLTSGSTYNEQFF. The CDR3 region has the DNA TGCGCCAGCAGCTCTACCCTGACTAGCGGGAGTACCTACAATGAGCAGTTCTTC. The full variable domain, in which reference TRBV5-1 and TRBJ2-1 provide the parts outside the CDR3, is KAGVTQTPRYLIKTRGQQVTLSCSPISGHRSVSWYQQTPGQGLQFLFEYFSETQRNKGNFPGRFSGRQFSNSRSEMNVSTLELGDSALYLCASSSTLTSGSTYNEQFFGPGTRLTVL.

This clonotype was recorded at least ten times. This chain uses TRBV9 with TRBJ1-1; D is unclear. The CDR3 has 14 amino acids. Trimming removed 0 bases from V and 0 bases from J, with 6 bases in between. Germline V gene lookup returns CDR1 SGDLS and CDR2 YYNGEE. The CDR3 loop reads CASSVGAMNTEAFF. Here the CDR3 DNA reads TGTGCCAGCAGCGTAGGGGCCATGAACACTGAAGCTTTCTTT.

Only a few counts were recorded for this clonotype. DNA of the CDR3: TGTGCCATCAGTGGGGGAGCAGGCAGGGGGTCTAAAGCTTTCTTT. It specifies CAISGGAGRGSKAFF. The chain employs TRBV10-3 and TRBJ1-1; 7 bases align to TRBD1. Germline V gene sequence: CDR1 ENHRY, CDR2 SYGVKD. With V trimmed by 4 bases and J by 9 bases, 14 bases remained unmatched. There are 15 residues in the CDR3.

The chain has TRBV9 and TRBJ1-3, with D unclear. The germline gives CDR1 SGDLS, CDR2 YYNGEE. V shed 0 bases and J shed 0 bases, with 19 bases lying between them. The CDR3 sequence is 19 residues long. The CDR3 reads CASSVAPSLLLGSGNTIYF. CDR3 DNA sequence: TGTGCCAGCAGCGTAGCCCCCTCTTTACTCCTGGGCTCTGGAAACACCATATATTTT.

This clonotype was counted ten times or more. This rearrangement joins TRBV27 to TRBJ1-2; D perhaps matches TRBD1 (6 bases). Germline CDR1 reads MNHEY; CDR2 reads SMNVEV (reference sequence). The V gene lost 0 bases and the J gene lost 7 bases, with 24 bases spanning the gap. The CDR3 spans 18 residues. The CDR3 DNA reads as TGTGCCAGCAGTTTATCGACCGAGGACAGCGGGATCAGTTGTGGCTACACCTTC. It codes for CASSLSTEDSGISCGYTF.

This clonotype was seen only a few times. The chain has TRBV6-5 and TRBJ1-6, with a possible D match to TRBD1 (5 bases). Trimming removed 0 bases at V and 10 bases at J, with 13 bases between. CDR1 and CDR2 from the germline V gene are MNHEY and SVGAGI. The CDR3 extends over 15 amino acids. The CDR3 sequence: CASSYSATEGSPLHF. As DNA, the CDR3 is TGTGCCAGCAGTTACTCGGCTACAGAGGGGTCACCCCTCCACTTT.